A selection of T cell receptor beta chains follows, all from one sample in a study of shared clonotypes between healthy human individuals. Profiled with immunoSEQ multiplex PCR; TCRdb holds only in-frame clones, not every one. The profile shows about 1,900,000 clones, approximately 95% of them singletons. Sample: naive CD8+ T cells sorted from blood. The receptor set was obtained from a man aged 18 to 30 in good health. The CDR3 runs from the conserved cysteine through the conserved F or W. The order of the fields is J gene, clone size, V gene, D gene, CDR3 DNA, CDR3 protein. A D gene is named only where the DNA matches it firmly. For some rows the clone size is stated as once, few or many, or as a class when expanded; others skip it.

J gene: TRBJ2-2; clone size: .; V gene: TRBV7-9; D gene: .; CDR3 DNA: TGTGCCAGCAGCGGAGGGACTTTCGCGAACACCGGGGAGCTGTTTTTT; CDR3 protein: CASSGGTFANTGELFF
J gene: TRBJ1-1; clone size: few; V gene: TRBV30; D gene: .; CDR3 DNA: TGTGCCTGGAGTGGCTCGGGGCGCACTGAAGCTTTCTTT; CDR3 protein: CAWSGSGRTEAFF
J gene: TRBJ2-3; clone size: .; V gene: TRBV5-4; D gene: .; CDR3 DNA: TGTGCCAGCAGCTTAGGTGGGAGTGCTAGCACAGATACGCAGTATTTT; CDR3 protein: CASSLGGSASTDTQYF
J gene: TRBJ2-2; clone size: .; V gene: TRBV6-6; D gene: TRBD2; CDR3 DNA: TGTGCCAGCAGTTACCGCTCTAGCGGATACACCGGGGAGCTGTTTTTT; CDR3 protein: CASSYRSSGYTGELFF
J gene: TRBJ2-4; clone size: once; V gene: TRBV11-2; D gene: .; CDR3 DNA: TGTGCCAGCAGCTTAGAACATAGAATGTGGGACATTCAGTACTTC; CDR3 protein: CASSLEHRMWDIQYF
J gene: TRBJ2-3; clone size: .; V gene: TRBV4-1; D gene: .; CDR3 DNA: TGCGCCAGCAGCCCACTTAGCGGCCACCCCACAGATACGCAGTATTTT; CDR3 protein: CASSPLSGHPTDTQYF
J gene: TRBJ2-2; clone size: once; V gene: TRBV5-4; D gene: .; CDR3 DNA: TGTGCCAGCACCTGGGGGGGGCGGGAGCTTTCCGGGGAGCTGTTTTTT; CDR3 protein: CASTWGGRELSGELFF
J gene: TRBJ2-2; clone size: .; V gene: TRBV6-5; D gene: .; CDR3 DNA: TGTGCCAGCAGTGGGCAATTAACCGGGGAGCTGTTTTTT; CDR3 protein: CASSGQLTGELFF
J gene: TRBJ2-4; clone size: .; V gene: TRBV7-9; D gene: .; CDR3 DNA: TGTGCCAGCAGCTCAGGATTACCTTTAGCCAAAAACATTCAGTACTTC; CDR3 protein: CASSSGLPLAKNIQYF
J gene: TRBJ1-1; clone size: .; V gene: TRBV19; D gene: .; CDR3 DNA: TGTGCCAGTAGTGCGGGGTTCACTGAAGCTTTCTTT; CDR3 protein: CASSAGFTEAFF
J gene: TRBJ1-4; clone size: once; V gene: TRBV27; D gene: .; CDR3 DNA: TGTGCCAGCAGCCCCGGGGGGGGCGCGGTGTCAAAACTGTTTTTT; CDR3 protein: CASSPGGGAVSKLFF
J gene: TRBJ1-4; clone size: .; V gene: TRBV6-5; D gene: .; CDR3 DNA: TGTGCCAGCAGTTCAGGACTCGACACTGAAAAACTGTTTTTT; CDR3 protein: CASSSGLDTEKLFF
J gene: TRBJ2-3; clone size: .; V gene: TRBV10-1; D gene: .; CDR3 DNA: TGCGCCAGCAGTGATGTGCGGGGATGGGCCGCAGATACGCAGTATTTT; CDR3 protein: CASSDVRGWAADTQYF
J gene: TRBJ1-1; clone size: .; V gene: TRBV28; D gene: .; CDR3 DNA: TGTGCCAGCAGTTTAGACCCAGTTGAGGGCGAGGACACTGAAGCTTTCTTT; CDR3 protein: CASSLDPVEGEDTEAFF
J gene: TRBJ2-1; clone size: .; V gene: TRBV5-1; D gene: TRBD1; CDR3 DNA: TGCGCCAGCAGCTTCGGGACAGGGTCCACTAATGAGCAGTTCTTC; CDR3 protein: CASSFGTGSTNEQFF
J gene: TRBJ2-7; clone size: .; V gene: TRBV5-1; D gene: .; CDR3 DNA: TGCGCCAGCAGCTTGATGAGGGAGACCTACGAGCAGTACTTC; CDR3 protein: CASSLMRETYEQYF
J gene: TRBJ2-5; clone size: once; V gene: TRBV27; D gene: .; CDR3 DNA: TGTGCCAGCAGTTGGATCTCCGGGAGCCAAGAGACCCAGTACTTC; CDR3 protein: CASSWISGSQETQYF
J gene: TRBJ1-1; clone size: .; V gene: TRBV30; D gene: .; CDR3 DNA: TGTGCCTGGAGTGGGTTGGGGGGGAACACTGAAGCTTTCTTT; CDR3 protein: CAWSGLGGNTEAFF
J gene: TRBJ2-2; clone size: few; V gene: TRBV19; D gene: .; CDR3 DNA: TGTGCCAGTAGGGAGATCACCGGGGAGCTGTTTTTT; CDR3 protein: CASREITGELFF
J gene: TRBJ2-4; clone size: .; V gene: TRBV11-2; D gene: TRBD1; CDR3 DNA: TGTGCCAGCAGCCCATACCGGGACAGGGAAAACATTCAGTACTTC; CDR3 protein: CASSPYRDRENIQYF
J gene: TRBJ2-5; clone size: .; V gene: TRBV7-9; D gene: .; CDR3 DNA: TGTGCCAGCAGCAGCCCCGGGGGTCTAGGGGAGGAGACCCAGTACTTC; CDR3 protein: CASSSPGGLGEETQYF
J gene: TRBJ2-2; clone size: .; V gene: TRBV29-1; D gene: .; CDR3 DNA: TGCAGCGTTTATTCATCCGGGGAGCTGTTTTTT; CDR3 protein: CSVYSSGELFF
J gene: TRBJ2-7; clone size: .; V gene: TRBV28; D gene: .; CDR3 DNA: TGTGCCAGCAGGGTACAGGGAAACGAGCAGTACTTC; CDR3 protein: CASRVQGNEQYF
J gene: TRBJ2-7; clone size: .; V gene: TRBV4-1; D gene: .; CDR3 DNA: TGCGCCAGCAGCCTAAAGATAGCGGCTCAGGGGTATGGCGAGCAGTACTTC; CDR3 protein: CASSLKIAAQGYGEQYF
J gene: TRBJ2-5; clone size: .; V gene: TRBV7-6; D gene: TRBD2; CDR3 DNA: TGTGCCAGCAGCTTCGGGGGGGCCGGGGAGACCCAGTACTTC; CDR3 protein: CASSFGGAGETQYF
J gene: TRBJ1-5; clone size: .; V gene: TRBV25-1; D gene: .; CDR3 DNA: TGTGCCAGCAGTGAATCGCCTTCAAATCAGCCCCAGCATTTT; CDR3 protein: CASSESPSNQPQHF
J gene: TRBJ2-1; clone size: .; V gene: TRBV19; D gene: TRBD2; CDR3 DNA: TGTGCCAGTAGTCCAGCGGGAGGGTCCTACAATGAGCAGTTCTTC; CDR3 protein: CASSPAGGSYNEQFF
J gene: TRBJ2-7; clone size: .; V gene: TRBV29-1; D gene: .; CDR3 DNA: TGCAGCGTTGAAACAGGGTGGGGCGAGCAGTACTTC; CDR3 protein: CSVETGWGEQYF
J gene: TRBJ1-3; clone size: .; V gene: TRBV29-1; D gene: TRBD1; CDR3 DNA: TGCAGCGTTGCCTCTACAGGGGAGGACACCATATATTTT; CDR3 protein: CSVASTGEDTIYF
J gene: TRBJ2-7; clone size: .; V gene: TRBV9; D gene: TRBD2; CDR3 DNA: TGTGCCAGCAGCGTAGGATCCAGCGGGGGTTACGAGCAGTACTTC; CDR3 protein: CASSVGSSGGYEQYF
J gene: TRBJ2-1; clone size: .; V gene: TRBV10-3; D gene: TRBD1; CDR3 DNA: TGTGCCATCAGTGGCGCTCCGGACAGGGAGTTGGGTGAGCAGTTCTTC; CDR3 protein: CAISGAPDRELGEQFF
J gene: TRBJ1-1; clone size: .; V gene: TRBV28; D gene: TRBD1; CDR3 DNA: TGTGCCAGCCGGGACAGGCTCCTGAACACTGAAGCTTTCTTT; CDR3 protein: CASRDRLLNTEAFF
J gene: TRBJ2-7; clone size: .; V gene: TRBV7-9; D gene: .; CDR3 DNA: TGTGCCAGCAGCTTTAGTAATGCTGCCTACGAGCAGTACTTC; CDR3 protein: CASSFSNAAYEQYF
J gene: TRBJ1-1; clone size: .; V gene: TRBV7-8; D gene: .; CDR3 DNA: TGTGCCAGCAGCTTAGGGGACCCGGATACAGCTTTCTTT; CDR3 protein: CASSLGDPDTAFF
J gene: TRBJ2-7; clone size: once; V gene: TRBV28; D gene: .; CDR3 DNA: TGTGCCAGCTCCCTTACGGGGGTTAGCTACGAGCAGTACTTC; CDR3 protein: CASSLTGVSYEQYF
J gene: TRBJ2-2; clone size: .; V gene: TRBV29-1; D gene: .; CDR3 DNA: TGCAGCGTGGCAGGGGACGCGAACACCGGGGAGCTGTTTTTT; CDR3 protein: CSVAGDANTGELFF
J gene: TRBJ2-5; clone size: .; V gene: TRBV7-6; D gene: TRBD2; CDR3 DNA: TGTGCCAGCAGCTTAGGAACACTAGCGGGGGCCGGGTACCAAGAGACCCAGTACTTC; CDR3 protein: CASSLGTLAGAGYQETQYF
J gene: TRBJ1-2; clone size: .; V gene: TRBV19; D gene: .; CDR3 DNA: TGTGCCAGTAGTATGGGGGGGAGAAACTATGGCTACACCTTC; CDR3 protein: CASSMGGRNYGYTF
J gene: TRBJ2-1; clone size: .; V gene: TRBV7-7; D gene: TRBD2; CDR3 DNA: TGTGCTAGCAGCCTACTAGCGGGAGGCTTAAATGAGCAGTTCTTC; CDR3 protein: CASSLLAGGLNEQFF
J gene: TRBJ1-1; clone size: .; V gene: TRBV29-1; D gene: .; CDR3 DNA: TGCAGCGTTGACTCGGGGGCCGGCACTGAAGCTTTCTTT; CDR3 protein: CSVDSGAGTEAFF
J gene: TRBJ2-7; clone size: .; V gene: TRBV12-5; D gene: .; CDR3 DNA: TGTGCTAGTGGTTTGGTCCCCGGGACGGCGAGCTCCTACGAGCAGTACTTC; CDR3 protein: CASGLVPGTASSYEQYF
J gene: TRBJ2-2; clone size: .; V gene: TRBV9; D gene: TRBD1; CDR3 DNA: TGTGCCAGCAGCGTAGGTCAGACAGGGGGCGACACCGGGGAGCTGTTTTTT; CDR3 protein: CASSVGQTGGDTGELFF
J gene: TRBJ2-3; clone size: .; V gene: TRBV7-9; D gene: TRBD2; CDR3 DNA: TGTGCCAGCAGCGGCACTAGCGGGAGTATGGCAGATACGCAGTATTTT; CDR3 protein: CASSGTSGSMADTQYF
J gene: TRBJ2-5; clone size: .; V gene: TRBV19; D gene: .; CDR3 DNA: TGTGCCAGTAGTACCCTCGGAGCGGAGACCCAGTACTTC; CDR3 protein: CASSTLGAETQYF
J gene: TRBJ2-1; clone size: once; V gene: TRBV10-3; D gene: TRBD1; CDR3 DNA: TGTGCCATCAGTGAGTCGTCAGGGGGCCTGAATGAGCAGTTCTTC; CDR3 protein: CAISESSGGLNEQFF
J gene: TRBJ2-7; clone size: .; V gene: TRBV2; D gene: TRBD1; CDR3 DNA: TGTGCCAGCAGTGAAGACAGGGGGTACGAGCAGTACTTC; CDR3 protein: CASSEDRGYEQYF
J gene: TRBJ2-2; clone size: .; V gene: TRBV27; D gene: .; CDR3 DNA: TGTGCCAGCAGTTTTTTGGGGGGCAACGGGGAGCTGTTTTTT; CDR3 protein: CASSFLGGNGELFF
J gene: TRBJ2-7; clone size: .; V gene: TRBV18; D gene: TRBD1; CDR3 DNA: TGTGCCAGCTCACCCGGGACAGGGTCCTACGAGCAGTACTTC; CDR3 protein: CASSPGTGSYEQYF
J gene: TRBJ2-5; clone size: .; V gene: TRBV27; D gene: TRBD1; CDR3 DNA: TGTGCCAGCAGTTTCGACAGGGGAGAGACCCAGTACTTC; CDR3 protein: CASSFDRGETQYF
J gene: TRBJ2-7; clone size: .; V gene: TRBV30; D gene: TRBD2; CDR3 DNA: TGTGCCTGGACTAGCGGGGGTCGTCCTGAGCAGTACTTC; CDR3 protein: CAWTSGGRPEQYF
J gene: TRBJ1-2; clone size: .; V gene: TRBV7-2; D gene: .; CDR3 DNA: TGTGCCAGCAGCTTCGGGTCTTCGGGGCATGGCTACACCTTC; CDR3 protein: CASSFGSSGHGYTF
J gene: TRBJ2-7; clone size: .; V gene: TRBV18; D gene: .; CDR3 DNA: TGTGCCAGCTCACCAAACGAGAACTACGAGCAGTACTTC; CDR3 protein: CASSPNENYEQYF
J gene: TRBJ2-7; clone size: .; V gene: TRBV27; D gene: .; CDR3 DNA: TGTGCCAGCAGTTTATCTATGGGAGAGTTCTCCTACGAGCAGTACTTC; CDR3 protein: CASSLSMGEFSYEQYF
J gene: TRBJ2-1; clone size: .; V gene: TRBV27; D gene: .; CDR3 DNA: .; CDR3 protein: CASSFGPGNEQFF
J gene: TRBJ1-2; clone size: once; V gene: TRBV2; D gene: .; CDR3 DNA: TGTGCCAGCAGTTCCTCTATGGACCTTGCCCAAGGCTACACCTTC; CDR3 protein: CASSSSMDLAQGYTF
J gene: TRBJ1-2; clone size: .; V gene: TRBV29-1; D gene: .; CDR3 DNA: TGCAGCGTTGAAATGGGAGATGGCTACACCTTC; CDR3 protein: CSVEMGDGYTF